This entry is about one TCR beta chain. This sample was included in a study of T cells in Graves' hyperthyroidism and ophthalmopathy. Germline V gene data show CDR1 as SGDLS and CDR2 as YYNGEE. The V gene lost 0 bases and the J gene lost 2 bases, with 10 bases spanning the gap. The CDR3 has 15 amino acids. The CDR3 regions of TCR beta were amplified from RNA transcripts. With the HTBI primer set, the TCR CDR3 went through a first round of RT-PCR. TCRdb reanalysed the multiplex PCR reads using MiXCR and keeps one entry per CDR3 protein. Of about 560,000 distinct CDR3 sequences listed, just over 45% are singletons.

The clonotype was recovered from a woman aged 18-29 years with Graves' hyperthyroidism. The V call is TRBV9, the J call TRBJ2-3; D gene unclear. Sample: peripheral blood or thyroid tissue (not recorded which). DNA for the CDR3: TGTGCCAGCAGCGTAGCCGGCTCTAACACAGATACGCAGTATTTT. Protein product: CASSVAGSNTDTQYF. The variable domain in full, completed from reference TRBV9 and TRBJ2-3, reads DSGVTQTPKHLITATGQRVTLRCSPRSGDLSVYWYQQSLDQGLQFLIQYYNGEERAKGNILERFSAQQFPDLHSELNLSSLELGDSALYFCASSVAGSNTDTQYFGPGTRLTVL.